This TCR beta chain was documented in a study of control samples from healthy donors and cancer patients. The protocol was immunoSEQ multiplex PCR, while the TCRdb copy is restricted to in-frame clones and leaves out a portion. The profile shows some 250,000 clones, approximately 80% of them singletons. Germline V gene data show CDR1 as SGDLS and CDR2 as YYNGEE. This CDR3 is built from 14 residues. V was trimmed by 6 bases and J by 2 bases, leaving 14 bases between them. This sequence was found in a woman aged 55-70 years with lung cancer. The chain combines TRBV9 with TRBJ1-2; D is ambiguous. What was sequenced was PBMCs. The CDR3 nucleotides read TGTGCCAGCACCGGAAGGGCGTACAACTATGGCTACACCTTC. Translated, it gives CASTGRAYNYGYTF. Full variable domain (remainder filled in from reference TRBV9 and TRBJ1-2): DSGVTQTPKHLITATGQRVTLRCSPRSGDLSVYWYQQSLDQGLQFLIQYYNGEERAKGNILERFSAQQFPDLHSELNLSSLELGDSALYFCASTGRAYNYGYTFGSGTRLTVV.